A selection of T cell receptor beta chains follows, all from one sample in a study of vaccination and CD4 T cells after COVID-19. Using its own MiXCR run on the PCR reads, TCRdb lists one record per CDR3 protein. The sample contains 17,000 or so distinct CDR3 sequences, around 55% of which appear only once. These receptors' antigens are unknown. The sample comprised CD4+ T cells from blood, cultured in vitro. Receptor source: a human donor who had recovered from COVID-19. The CDR3 runs from the conserved cysteine through the conserved F or W. The D gene is left open where the match is weak. Only part of the rows carry a size: once, few, many, or a class if the clone is expanded.

TGCAGTGCTAGAAATCCCGAGAACACCGGGGAGCTGTTTTTT	CSARNPENTGELFF	TRBV20-1	TRBJ2-2	-	-
TGTGCCACCAGCAGCACCCCCCCCGGGACAGGGCTTTTTGAAGCTTTCTTT	CATSSTPPGTGLFEAFF	TRBV15	TRBJ1-1	-	TRBD1
TGCGCCTGTCAACCCGGGACCCAGCACCGGAATTCACCCCTCCACTTT	CACQPGTQHRNSPLHF	TRBV10-2	TRBJ1-6	-	-
TGTGCCAGCAGCGCGATTCGCCTCCTAGCGGGAGATGGGAATGAGCAGTTCTTC	CASSAIRLLAGDGNEQFF	TRBV7-8	TRBJ2-1	-	TRBD2
TGTGCCAGCACCAAACGAGGCGGGGCGCTCTACAATGAGCAGTTCTTC	CASTKRGGALYNEQFF	TRBV6-1	TRBJ2-1	-	-
TGTGCCAGCAGTTACAACCCCCCAGACAGGAGCAATCAGCCCCAGCATTTT	CASSYNPPDRSNQPQHF	TRBV6-5	TRBJ1-5	-	-
TGTGCCAGCAGTTGGAGGGGAATTTTTAGCGGGGTTTACAATGAGCAGTTCTTC	CASSWRGIFSGVYNEQFF	TRBV28	TRBJ2-1	few	TRBD2
TGTGCCAGCAGGGATTTCCTGGGTGCACAGTTCTTC	CASRDFLGAQFF	TRBV7-6	TRBJ2-1	-	-
TGTGCCAGCAGTGAACGTGGTGCAGGACCCTCACCCCTCCACTTT	CASSERGAGPSPLHF	TRBV2	TRBJ1-6	few	-
TGTGCCAGCTCACCTCCCCGGGGGGGGGTATACGAGCAGTACTTC	CASSPPRGGVYEQYF	TRBV18	TRBJ2-7	-	TRBD2
TGTGCCAGCAGGTCTGGGGTTTCCACTGAAGCTTTCTTT	CASRSGVSTEAFF	TRBV2	TRBJ1-1	-	-
TGTGCCAGTAGTACCGAACGCACTAGGAGCACAGATACGCAGTATTTT	CASSTERTRSTDTQYF	TRBV19	TRBJ2-3	-	-
TGCAGTGCTAGTAGTGATGGACTAGCGAACACAGATACGCAGTATTTT	CSASSDGLANTDTQYF	TRBV20-1	TRBJ2-3	few	TRBD2
TGTGCCAGCAGCTATGGGCTGGACACTGAAGCTTTCTTT	CASSYGLDTEAFF	TRBV7-3	TRBJ1-1	once	-
TGTGCCAGCACCCAGGACAGGGTAGGCTACACCTTC	CASTQDRVGYTF	TRBV25-1	TRBJ1-2	few	TRBD1
TGTGCCAGCAGCGTACTAGCGGGAAGCCAAGAGACCCAGTACTTC	CASSVLAGSQETQYF	TRBV9	TRBJ2-5	-	TRBD2
TGTGCCAGCAGTCCCTGGGACCGGCGGGCAGCGACCCAGTACTTC	CASSPWDRRAATQYF	TRBV27	TRBJ2-5	-	-
TGTGCCAGCAGCACTAATCCACGGGACTCCAGGAGGATAGATTCACCCCTCCACTTT	CASSTNPRDSRRIDSPLHF	TRBV21-1	TRBJ1-6	once	-
TGCGCCAGCAGCTTGGGGCCGGGAACTAGCGCGTACACTGAAGCTTTCTTT	CASSLGPGTSAYTEAFF	TRBV5-1	TRBJ1-1	-	-
TGTGCCAGTAGTCGGGGGGGGAACTACGAGCAGTACTTC	CASSRGGNYEQYF	TRBV19	TRBJ2-7	-	TRBD2
TGTGCCAGCTCACCGGAGCGGGCCTCCTACGAGCAGTACTTC	CASSPERASYEQYF	TRBV18	TRBJ2-7	-	-
TGTGCCAGCAGCCACCTACAAAGGCTGATTGAGCAGTTCTTC	CASSHLQRLIEQFF	TRBV5-8	TRBJ2-1	few	-
TGTGCCAGCTCCCCCGGCGCGCCCACTTACGAGCAGTACTTC	CASSPGAPTYEQYF	TRBV18	TRBJ2-7	-	-
TGTGCCAGCAGCCACTCATGGAGGGACACTGAAGCTTTCTTT	CASSHSWRDTEAFF	TRBV3-1	TRBJ1-1	-	-
TGTGCCAGCAATACTCGAGGATGGATCAATGAGCAGTTCTTC	CASNTRGWINEQFF	TRBV7-2	TRBJ2-1	-	-
TGCGCCAGCAGCTTGGATCAAGAGACCCAGTACTTC	CASSLDQETQYF	TRBV5-1	TRBJ2-5	-	-
TGTGCTACCCAGGGCAACCAAGAGACCCAGTACTTC	CATQGNQETQYF	TRBV11-3	TRBJ2-5	-	-
TGTGCCAGCAGACTCGGGGGAGGGGACACTGAAGCTTTCTTT	CASRLGGGDTEAFF	TRBV2	TRBJ1-1	-	-
TGTGCCAGCAGTGACCTGGGGAGAGAAGAGACCCAGTACTTC	CASSDLGREETQYF	TRBV6-2/TRBV6-3	TRBJ2-5	few	-
TGTGCCAGCACTAGGGAGAAGCCCCAGCATTTT	CASTREKPQHF	TRBV27	TRBJ1-5	-	-
TGCGCCAGCAGTGAGGTCAGGGGCACAGATACGCAGTATTTT	CASSEVRGTDTQYF	TRBV10-1	TRBJ2-3	-	-
TGCGCCAGCAGCCAAGATCGGGGCACCTACGATGGCTACACCTTC	CASSQDRGTYDGYTF	TRBV4-1	TRBJ1-2	-	-
TGTGCCAGCAGACCGGGACAGGGGAAGGATCAGCCCCAGCATTTT	CASRPGQGKDQPQHF	TRBV6-1	TRBJ1-5	-	TRBD1
TGCAGTGCCCTGCTAGCGGGAGTTGACGAGCAGTACTTC	CSALLAGVDEQYF	TRBV20-1	TRBJ2-7	-	TRBD2
TGCGCCAGCAGCCAAGACCCACTGAACACCGGGGAGCTGTTTTTT	CASSQDPLNTGELFF	TRBV4-3	TRBJ2-2	-	-
TGTGCCAGCAGTCAGACCGGGACAGAGGGAGAGACCCAGTACTTC	CASSQTGTEGETQYF	TRBV6-2/TRBV6-3	TRBJ2-5	-	TRBD1
TGCAGTGCTAGAGATCTAGGCACAGGGAGGAAGACCCAGTACTTC	CSARDLGTGRKTQYF	TRBV20-1	TRBJ2-5	-	-
TGTGCCACCTCAAGAGGCGGGACCCAGTACTTC	CATSRGGTQYF	TRBV11-2	TRBJ2-5	-	-
TGCGCCAGCAGCCCTAGGGACAGCCTGGATGGCTACACCTTC	CASSPRDSLDGYTF	TRBV5-1	TRBJ1-2	-	TRBD1
TGTGCCACCAGCAGAGATGGGTCTCCATATCAGCCCCAGCATTTT	CATSRDGSPYQPQHF	TRBV15	TRBJ1-5	few	-
TGTGCCAGCAGCTTGGTGGGGGGCACCGGGGAGCTGTTTTTT	CASSLVGGTGELFF	TRBV5-4	TRBJ2-2	few	-
TGTGCCAGCAGAACGTTTCAGCAAATCTCCTACGAGCAGTACTTC	CASRTFQQISYEQYF	TRBV5-5	TRBJ2-7	-	-
TGTGCCAGCAGCCGGGGGGCCTCGGGCCAAGAGACCCAGTACTTC	CASSRGASGQETQYF	TRBV11-2	TRBJ2-5	-	-
TGTGCCAGCAGTCCCGATTCTACCAAAAACATTCAGTACTTC	CASSPDSTKNIQYF	TRBV12-3/TRBV12-4	TRBJ2-4	-	-
TGTGCCATCAGTGAACGAGAGCAAGAGACCCAGTACTTC	CAISEREQETQYF	TRBV10-3	TRBJ2-5	few	-
TGTGCCAGCAGCCAAGACGGGATGAACACTGAAGCTTTCTTT	CASSQDGMNTEAFF	TRBV3-1	TRBJ1-1	once	-